A selection of T cell receptor beta chains follows, all from one sample in a study of T cell changes during pregnancy in multiple sclerosis. This table comes from immunoSEQ multiplex PCR, and its TCRdb copy is limited to in-frame clones, with some not included. This repertoire shows 60,000 or so clones, around nine tenths found once; its top ten account for roughly 5.2%. The sample was peripheral blood from another person, used as feeder cells. Receptors originate from a human donor whose cells served as feeder cells for cultures in a pregnancy study. Both conserved end residues are part of each CDR3. A D gene is named only where the DNA matches it firmly. Size is stated for part of the rows, as once, few or many counts, or as a class when the clone is expanded.

TGTGCCAGCAGCTTGGCCAGGAGCAGCCGGGGCTACACCTTC	CASSLARSSRGYTF	TRBV11-2	TRBJ1-2	.	.
TGCGCCAGCAGGTCGGCATACCCAGATACGCAGTATTTT	CASRSAYPDTQYF	TRBV5-1	TRBJ2-3	.	.
TGTGCCAGTAGCATCCGGGACAGGGTGGATACGCAGTATTTT	CASSIRDRVDTQYF	TRBV19	TRBJ2-3	TRBD1	.
TGTGCCAGCAGTGCCAGGGCCGAGCAGTACTTC	CASSARAEQYF	TRBV6-1	TRBJ2-7	.	.
TGTGCCAGCAGTTTCCATTATCAAAATCAGCCCCAGCATTTT	CASSFHYQNQPQHF	TRBV6-6	TRBJ1-5	.	once
TGTGCCAGCAGCCAAGCCGTGGGGGGGGGTGAAAAACTGTTTTTT	CASSQAVGGGEKLFF	TRBV4-2	TRBJ1-4	.	.
TGTGCCAGCAGCTTGGTGGGACAGGGAGAGTCCGGGGAGCTGTTTTTT	CASSLVGQGESGELFF	TRBV5-4	TRBJ2-2	TRBD1	.
TGTGCCAGCAGCTTTTTGAACACTGAAGCTTTCTTT	CASSFLNTEAFF	TRBV7-9	TRBJ1-1	.	.
TGCGCCAGCAGCTTATCTATTACAGGGGCACAAGAGACCCAGTACTTC	CASSLSITGAQETQYF	TRBV5-1	TRBJ2-5	TRBD1	.
TGCGCCAGCAGTCGTAACTACGAGCAGTACTTC	CASSRNYEQYF	TRBV5-1	TRBJ2-7	.	few
TGTGCCAGCAGCGAACAGGGACGAAACACCATATATTTT	CASSEQGRNTIYF	TRBV7-6	TRBJ1-3	.	.
TGTGCCAGCAGACCAGCGGGAGGGCCCTACAATGAGCAGTTCTTC	CASRPAGGPYNEQFF	TRBV9	TRBJ2-1	TRBD2	once
TGTGCCAGTAGTACACCGCTAACAGGGGGAAACTATGGCTACACCTTC	CASSTPLTGGNYGYTF	TRBV19	TRBJ1-2	TRBD1	once
TGCGCCAGCAGCCAGGGGACAGGGGCCACAGATACGCAGTATTTT	CASSQGTGATDTQYF	TRBV5-1	TRBJ2-3	TRBD1	.
TGTGCCAGCAGCATCGGACAGGGGCCTGCAACTAATGAAAAACTGTTTTTT	CASSIGQGPATNEKLFF	TRBV9	TRBJ1-4	TRBD1	.